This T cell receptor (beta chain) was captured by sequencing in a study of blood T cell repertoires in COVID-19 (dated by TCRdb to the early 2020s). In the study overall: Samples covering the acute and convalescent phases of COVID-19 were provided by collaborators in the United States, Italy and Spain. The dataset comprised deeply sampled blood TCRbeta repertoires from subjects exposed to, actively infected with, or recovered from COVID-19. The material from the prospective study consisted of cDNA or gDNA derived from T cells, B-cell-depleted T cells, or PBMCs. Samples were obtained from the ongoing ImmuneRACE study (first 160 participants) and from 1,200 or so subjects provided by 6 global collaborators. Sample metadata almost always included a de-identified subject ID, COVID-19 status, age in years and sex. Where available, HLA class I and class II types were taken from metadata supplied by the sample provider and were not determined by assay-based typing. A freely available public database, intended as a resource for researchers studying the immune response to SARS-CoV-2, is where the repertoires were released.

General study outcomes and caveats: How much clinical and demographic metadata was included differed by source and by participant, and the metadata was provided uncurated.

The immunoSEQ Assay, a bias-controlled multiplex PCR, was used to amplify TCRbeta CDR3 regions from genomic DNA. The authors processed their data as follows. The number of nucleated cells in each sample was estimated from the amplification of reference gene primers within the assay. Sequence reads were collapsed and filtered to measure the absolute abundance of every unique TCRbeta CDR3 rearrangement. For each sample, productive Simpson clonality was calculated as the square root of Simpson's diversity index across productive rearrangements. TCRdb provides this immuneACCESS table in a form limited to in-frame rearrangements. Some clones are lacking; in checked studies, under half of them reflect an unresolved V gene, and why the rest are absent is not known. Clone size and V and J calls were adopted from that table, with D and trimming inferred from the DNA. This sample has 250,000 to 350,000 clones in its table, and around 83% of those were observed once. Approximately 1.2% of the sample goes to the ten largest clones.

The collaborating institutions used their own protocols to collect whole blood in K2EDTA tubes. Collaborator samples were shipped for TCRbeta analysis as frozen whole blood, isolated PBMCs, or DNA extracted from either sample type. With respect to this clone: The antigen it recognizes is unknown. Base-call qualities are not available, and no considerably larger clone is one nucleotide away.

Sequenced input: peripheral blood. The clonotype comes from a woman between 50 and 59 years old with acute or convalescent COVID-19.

CDR3 loop: CASSEWGGSNQPQHF. The sequence in DNA is TGTGCCAGCAGTGAATGGGGGGGAAGCAATCAGCCCCAGCATTTT. The chain employs TRBV25-1 and TRBJ1-5; 5 matching bases give a weak D call of TRBD1. Including the terminal cysteine and phenylalanine, the CDR3 comprises 15 residues. Of the read, only the CDR3 DNA is kept; its 45 bases are in frame from base 1. V loses 1 base, J loses 1 base, and the germline ends lie 8 bases apart. Reading the germline V gene gives CDR1 MGHDK and CDR2 SYGVNS.